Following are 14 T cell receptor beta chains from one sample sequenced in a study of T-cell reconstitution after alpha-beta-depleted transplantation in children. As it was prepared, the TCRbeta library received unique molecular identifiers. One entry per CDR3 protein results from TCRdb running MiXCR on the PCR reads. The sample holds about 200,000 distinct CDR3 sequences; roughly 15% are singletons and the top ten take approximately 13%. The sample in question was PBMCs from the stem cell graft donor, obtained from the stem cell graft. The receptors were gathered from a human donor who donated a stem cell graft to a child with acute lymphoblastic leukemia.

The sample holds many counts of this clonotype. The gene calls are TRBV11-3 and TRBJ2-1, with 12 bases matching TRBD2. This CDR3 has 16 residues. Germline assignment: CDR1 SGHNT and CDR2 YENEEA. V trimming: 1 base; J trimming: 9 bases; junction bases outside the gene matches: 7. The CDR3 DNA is TGTGCCAGCAGCTTAGGGGGACTAGCGGGCTACGTTGAGCAGTTCTTC. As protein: CASSLGGLAGYVEQFF.

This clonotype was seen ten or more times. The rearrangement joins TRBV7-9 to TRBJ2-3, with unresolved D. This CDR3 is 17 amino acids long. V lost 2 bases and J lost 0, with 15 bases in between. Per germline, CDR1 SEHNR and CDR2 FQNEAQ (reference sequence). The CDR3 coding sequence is TGTGCCAGCAGCTTATGGTCGGCGGCAATTAGCACAGATACGCAGTATTTT. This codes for CASSLWSAAISTDTQYF.

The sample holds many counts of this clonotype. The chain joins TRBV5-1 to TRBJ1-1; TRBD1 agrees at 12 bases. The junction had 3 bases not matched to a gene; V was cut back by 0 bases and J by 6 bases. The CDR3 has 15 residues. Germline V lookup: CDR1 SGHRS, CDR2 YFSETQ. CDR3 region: CASSLVGTGGPEAFF. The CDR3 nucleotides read TGCGCCAGCAGCTTGGTGGGGACAGGGGGCCCTGAAGCTTTCTTT.

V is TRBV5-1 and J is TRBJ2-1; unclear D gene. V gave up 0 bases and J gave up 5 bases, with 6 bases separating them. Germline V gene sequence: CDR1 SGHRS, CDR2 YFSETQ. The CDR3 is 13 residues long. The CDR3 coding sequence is TGCGCCAGCAGCTTGGTCCGTAACAATGAGCAGTTCTTC. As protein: CASSLVRNNEQFF.

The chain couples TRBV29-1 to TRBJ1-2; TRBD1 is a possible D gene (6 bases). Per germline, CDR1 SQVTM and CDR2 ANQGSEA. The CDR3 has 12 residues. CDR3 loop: CNTQPSGDGYTF. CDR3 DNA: TGCAACACCCAGCCCTCAGGGGACGGCTACACCTTC.

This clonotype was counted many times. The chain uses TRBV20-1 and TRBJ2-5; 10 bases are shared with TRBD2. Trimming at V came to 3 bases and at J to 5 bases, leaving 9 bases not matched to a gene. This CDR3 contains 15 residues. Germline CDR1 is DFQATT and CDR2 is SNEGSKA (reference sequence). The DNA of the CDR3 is TGCAGTGCTAGTCCTAGCGGGAGTGCGGAGGAGACCCAGTACTTC. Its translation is CSASPSGSAEETQYF.

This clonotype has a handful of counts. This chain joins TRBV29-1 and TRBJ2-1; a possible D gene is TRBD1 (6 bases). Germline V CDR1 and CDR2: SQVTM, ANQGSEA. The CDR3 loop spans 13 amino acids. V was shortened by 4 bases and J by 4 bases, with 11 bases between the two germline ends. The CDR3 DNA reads TGCAGCGTTGTGGGGCAGGGGTACAATGAGCAGTTCTTC. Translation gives CSVVGQGYNEQFF.

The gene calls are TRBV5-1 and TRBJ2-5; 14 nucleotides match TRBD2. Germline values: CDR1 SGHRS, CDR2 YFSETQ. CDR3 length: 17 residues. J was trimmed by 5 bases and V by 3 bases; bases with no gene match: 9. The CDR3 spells CASSSAGTSGSRETQYF. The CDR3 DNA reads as TGCGCCAGCAGCTCGGCCGGGACTAGCGGGAGTAGGGAGACCCAGTACTTC.

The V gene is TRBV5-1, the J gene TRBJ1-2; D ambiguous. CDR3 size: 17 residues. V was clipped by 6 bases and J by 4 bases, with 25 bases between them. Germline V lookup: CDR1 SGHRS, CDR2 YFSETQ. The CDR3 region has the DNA TGCGCCAGCACCGAAGGGCCCCGTGCTACCGCCCCCTATGGCTACACCTTC. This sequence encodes CASTEGPRATAPYGYTF. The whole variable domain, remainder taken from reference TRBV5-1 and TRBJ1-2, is KAGVTQTPRYLIKTRGQQVTLSCSPISGHRSVSWYQQTPGQGLQFLFEYFSETQRNKGNFPGRFSGRQFSNSRSEMNVSTLELGDSALYLCASTEGPRATAPYGYTFGSGTRLTVV.

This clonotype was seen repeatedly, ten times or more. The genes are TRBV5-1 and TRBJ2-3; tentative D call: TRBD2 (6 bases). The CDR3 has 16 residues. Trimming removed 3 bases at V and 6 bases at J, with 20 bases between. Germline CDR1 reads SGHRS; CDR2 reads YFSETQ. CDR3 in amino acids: CASSSLGGGLVDTQYF. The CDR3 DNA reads TGCGCCAGCAGCTCCTTGGGGGGAGGATTAGTGGATACGCAGTATTTT.

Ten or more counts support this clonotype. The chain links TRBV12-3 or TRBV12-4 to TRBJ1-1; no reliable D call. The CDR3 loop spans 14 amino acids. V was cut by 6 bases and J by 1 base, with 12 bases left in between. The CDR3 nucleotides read TGTGCCAGCAGCTTCGGACGGTCGAACACTGAAGCTTTCTTT. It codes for CASSFGRSNTEAFF.

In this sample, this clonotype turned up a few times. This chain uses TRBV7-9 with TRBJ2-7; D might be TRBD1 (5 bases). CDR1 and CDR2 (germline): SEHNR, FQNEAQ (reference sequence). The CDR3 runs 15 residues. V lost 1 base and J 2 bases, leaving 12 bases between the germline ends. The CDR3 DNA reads TGTGCCAGCAGCTTAGTACCCAGGGATACCTACGAGCAGTACTTC. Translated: CASSLVPRDTYEQYF.

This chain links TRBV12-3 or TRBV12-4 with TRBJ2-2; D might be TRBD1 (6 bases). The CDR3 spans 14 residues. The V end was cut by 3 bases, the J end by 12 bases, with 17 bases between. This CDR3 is CASSFRTDRGKLFF. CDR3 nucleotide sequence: TGTGCCAGCAGTTTCCGGACAGATCGGGGAAAGCTGTTTTTT.

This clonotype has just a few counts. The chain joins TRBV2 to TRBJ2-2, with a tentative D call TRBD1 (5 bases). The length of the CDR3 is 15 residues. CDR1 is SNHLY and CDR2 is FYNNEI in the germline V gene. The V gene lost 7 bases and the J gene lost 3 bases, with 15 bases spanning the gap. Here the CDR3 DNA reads TGTGCCAGCATGGGCACCGGACAACACACCGGGGAGCTGTTTTTT. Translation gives CASMGTGQHTGELFF.